This T cell receptor beta chain was sequenced in a study of tumor-infiltrating lymphocytes in primary liver carcinoma. Overall study context: Recorded tumor stage was T1-T3 N0M0, with diameters of about 4 to 11 cm. Notes on the study in general: Found in all five tumor regions were only about 7.5-25% of top clones.

Concerning this clonotype: Its antigen remains unknown. One end of the junction fails to match germline, which may point to a read error.

Germline CDR1 and CDR2: SQVTM and ANQGSEA. The CDR3 has 15 amino acids. A constant-region primer served to make TCR beta cDNA from about 0.45 ug total RNA. Slightly modified ARM-PCR with three nested multiplex PCR rounds yielded TCR beta libraries. The study ran its first two PCR rounds for approximately 10 cycles each, using TRBV1-TRBV30 forward primers and a C-beta reverse primer. TCRdb analysed the multiplex PCR reads with MiXCR anew, one entry per CDR3 protein. This sample has some 180,000 distinct CDR3 sequences; 85% occur once, and the top ten carry roughly 20%. Both RNA and DNA were isolated together from approximately 20-30 mg of bulk tissue that had not been sorted. HBV chronically infected the treatment-naive patients. Five discrete regions of every tumor underwent sampling.

The source of this sequence is a middle-aged man with primary liver carcinoma and hepatitis B virus infection. The genes are TRBV29-1 and TRBJ2-1; 11 bases agree with TRBD2. The sequenced sample was tumor tissue from primary liver carcinoma. CDR3 in amino acids: CSVDGSSGRAWEQLF. In DNA, the CDR3 is TGCAGCGTTGACGGGAGTAGCGGGAGGGCATGGGAGCAGCTCTTC.